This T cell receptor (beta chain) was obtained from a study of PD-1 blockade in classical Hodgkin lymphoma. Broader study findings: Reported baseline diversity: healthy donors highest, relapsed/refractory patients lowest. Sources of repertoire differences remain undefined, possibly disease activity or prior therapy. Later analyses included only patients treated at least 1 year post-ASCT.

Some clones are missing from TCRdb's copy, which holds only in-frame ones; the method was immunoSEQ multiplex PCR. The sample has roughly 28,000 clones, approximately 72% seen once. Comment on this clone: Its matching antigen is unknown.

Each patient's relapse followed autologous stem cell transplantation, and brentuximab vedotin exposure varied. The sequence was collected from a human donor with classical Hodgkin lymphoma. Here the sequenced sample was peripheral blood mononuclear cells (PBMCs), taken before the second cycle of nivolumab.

The CDR3 reads CASSIRGDEVRAYGYTF. Here the CDR3 DNA reads TGTGCCAGTAGTATACGAGGAGATGAGGTCCGGGCCTATGGCTACACCTTC. The chain joins TRBV19 to TRBJ1-2, with no clear D. CDR1 and CDR2 (germline): LNHDA, SQIVND (reference sequence). V was trimmed by 2 bases and J by 4 bases, leaving 20 bases between them. CDR3 length equals 17 residues.